The TCR beta chain described here comes from a study of pediatric ulcerative colitis. Study details: Disease was pancolitis in several and left-sided in two, histology-confirmed. General study findings and limits: Substantially fewer templates came from two patients' blood samples. Repertoires came from total lymphocyte DNA, not specific subsets.

The CDR3 covers 16 residues. V gave up 4 bases and J gave up 1 base, with 14 bases separating them. CDR1 and CDR2 from the germline V gene are LGHNA and YSLEER. This table comes from immunoSEQ multiplex PCR, and its TCRdb copy is limited to in-frame clones, with some not included. Of 55,000 to 75,000 clones listed, roughly nine tenths are singletons. Regarding this clone: Its antigen is unknown.

The diagnostic colonoscopy in ulcerative colitis patients preceded any immunosuppressive treatment. The chain recombines TRBV4-3 with TRBJ2-1; D is uncertain. Material: blood. This TCR was recovered from a boy aged 5-17 years with severe ulcerative colitis. The CDR3 loop reads CASSRSPSGSYNEQFF. CDR3 DNA sequence: TGCGCCAGCAGCCGAAGTCCCTCCGGGTCCTACAATGAGCAGTTCTTC.